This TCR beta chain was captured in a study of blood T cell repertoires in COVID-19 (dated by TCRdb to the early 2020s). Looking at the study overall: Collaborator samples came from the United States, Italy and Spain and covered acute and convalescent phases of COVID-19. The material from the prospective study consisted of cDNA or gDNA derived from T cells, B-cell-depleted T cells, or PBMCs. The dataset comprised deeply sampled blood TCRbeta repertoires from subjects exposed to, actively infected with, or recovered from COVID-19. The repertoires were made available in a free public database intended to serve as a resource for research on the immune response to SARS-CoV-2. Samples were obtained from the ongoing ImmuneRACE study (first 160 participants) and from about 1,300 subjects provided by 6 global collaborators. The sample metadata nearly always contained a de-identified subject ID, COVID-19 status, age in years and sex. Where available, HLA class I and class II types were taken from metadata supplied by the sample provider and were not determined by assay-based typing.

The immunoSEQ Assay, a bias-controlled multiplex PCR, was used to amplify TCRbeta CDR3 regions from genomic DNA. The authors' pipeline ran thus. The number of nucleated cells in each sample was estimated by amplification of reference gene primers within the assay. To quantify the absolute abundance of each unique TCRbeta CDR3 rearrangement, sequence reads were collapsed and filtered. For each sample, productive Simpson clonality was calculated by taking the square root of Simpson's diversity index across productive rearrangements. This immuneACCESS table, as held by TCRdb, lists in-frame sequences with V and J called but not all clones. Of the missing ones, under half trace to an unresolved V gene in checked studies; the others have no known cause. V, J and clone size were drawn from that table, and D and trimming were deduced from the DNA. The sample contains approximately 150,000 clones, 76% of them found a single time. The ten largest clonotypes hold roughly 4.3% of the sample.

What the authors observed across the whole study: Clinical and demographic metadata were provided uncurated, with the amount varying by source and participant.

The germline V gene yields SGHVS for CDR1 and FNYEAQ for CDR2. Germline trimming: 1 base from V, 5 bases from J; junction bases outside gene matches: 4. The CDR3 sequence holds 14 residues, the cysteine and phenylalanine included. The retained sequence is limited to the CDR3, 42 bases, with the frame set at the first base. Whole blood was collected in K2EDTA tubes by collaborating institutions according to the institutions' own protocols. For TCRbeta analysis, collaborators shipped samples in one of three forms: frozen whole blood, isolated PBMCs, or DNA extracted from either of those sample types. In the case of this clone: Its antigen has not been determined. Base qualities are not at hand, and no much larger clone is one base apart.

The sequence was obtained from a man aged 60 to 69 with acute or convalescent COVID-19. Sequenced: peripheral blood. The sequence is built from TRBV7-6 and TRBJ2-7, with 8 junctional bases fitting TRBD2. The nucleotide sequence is TGTGCCAGCAGCTTAGTTCCGGGAGGGAACGAGCAGTACTTC. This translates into CASSLVPGGNEQYF. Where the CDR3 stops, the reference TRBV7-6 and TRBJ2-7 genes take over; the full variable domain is GAGVSQSPRYKVTKRGQDVALRCDPISGHVSLYWYRQALGQGPEFLTYFNYEAQQDKSGLPNDRFSAERPEGSISTLTIQRTEQRDSAMYRCASSLVPGGNEQYFGPGTRLTVT.